Sequencing of this T cell receptor beta chain was carried out in a study of blood T cell repertoires in COVID-19. Turning to the study itself: Recovered status in Cohort 3 required two negative PCRs, clearance, or symptom resolution. Sample material is recorded as cDNA or gDNA derived from T cells, B-cell-depleted T cells, or PBMCs.

Adults between about 18 and 89 years of age took part from approximately 24 US areas. Trimming removed 3 bases from V and 2 bases from J, with 16 bases in between. This CDR3 is built from 16 residues. Germline V CDR1 and CDR2: MNHNY, SVGAGI (reference sequence). In the source study's methods: Researchers report that nucleated cell counts were estimated from reference gene primer amplification. The table came from immunoSEQ multiplex PCR; TCRdb's copy has only in-frame clones and leaves some out. The V and J calls and clone size come from that table; D and trimming were worked out from the DNA. The sample has 350,000 to 450,000 clones, around 87% seen once; the top ten hold approximately 1.8%.

V and J are TRBV6-6 and TRBJ1-1; no definite D call. This clonotype was sampled from a man aged 35-49 years in a cohort exposed to, infected with or recovered from COVID-19 (not recorded which). Sequences were obtained from PBMCs or T cells enriched from blood (not recorded which). The CDR3 loop is CASSYLAPQSNTEAFF. For the CDR3, the DNA is TGTGCCAGCAGTTATCTGGCTCCCCAATCAAACACTGAAGCTTTCTTT.